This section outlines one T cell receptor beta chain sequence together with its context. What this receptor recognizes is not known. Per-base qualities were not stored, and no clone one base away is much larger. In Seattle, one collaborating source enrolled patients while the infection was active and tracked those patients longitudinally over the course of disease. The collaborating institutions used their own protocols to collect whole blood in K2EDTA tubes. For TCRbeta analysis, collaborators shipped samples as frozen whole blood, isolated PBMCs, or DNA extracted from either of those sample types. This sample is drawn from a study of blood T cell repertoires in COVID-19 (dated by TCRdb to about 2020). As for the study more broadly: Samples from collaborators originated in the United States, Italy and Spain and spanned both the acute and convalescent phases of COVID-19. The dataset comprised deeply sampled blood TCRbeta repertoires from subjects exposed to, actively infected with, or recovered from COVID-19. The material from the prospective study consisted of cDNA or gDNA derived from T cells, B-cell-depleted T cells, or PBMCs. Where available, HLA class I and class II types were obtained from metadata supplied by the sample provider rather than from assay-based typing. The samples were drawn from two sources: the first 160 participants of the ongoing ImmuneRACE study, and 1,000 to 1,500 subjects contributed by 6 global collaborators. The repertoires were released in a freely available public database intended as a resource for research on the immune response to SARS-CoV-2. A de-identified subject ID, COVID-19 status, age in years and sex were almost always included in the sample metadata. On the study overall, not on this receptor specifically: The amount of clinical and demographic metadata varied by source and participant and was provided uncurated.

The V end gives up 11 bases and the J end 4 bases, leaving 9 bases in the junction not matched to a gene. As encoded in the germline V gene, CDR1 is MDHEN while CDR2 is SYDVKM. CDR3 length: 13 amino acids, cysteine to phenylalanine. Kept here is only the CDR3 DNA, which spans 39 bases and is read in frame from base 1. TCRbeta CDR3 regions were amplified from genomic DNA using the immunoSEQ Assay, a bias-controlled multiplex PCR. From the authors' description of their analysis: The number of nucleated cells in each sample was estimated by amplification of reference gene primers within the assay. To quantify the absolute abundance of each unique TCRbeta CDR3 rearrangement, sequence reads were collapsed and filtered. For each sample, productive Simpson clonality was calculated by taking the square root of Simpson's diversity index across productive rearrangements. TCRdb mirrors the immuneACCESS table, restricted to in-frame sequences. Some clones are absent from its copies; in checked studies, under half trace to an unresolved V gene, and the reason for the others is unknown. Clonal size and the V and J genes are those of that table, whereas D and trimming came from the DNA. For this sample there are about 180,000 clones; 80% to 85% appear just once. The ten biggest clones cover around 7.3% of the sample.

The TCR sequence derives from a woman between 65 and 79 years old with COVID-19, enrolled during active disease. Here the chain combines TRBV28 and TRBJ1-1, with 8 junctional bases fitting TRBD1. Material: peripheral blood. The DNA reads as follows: TGTGCCCTAAAAGGGACAGGATTCACTGAAGCTTTCTTT. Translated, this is CALKGTGFTEAFF.